The 2 T cell receptor beta chains presented below share a single source sample, sequenced in a study of blood T cell repertoires in COVID-19. Only in-frame clones appear in the TCRdb table, and some are missing; sequencing was by immunoSEQ multiplex PCR. The repertoire consists of some 140,000 clones, with less than 90% occurring once and the leading ten covering 5.5%. The sample taken for sequencing was PBMCs or T cells enriched from blood (not recorded which). These receptors were collected from a man aged 35 to 55 with acute COVID-19.

The chain has TRBV5-1 and TRBJ2-2; the match to TRBD2 covers 10 bases. The CDR3 runs to 16 residues. V dropped 3 bases and J dropped 6; count of bases not matched to a gene: 8. In germline, CDR1 is SGHRS, CDR2 YFSETQ. The CDR3 region is CASSWTSGGAAGELFF. The CDR3 nucleotides are TGCGCCAGCAGCTGGACCAGCGGGGGGGCCGCCGGGGAGCTGTTTTTT.

The chain uses TRBV27 and TRBJ1-1, with 9 bases fitting TRBD1. This CDR3 comprises 17 residues. Germline CDR1 and CDR2: MNHEY and SMNVEV (reference sequence). The ends lost 3 bases at V and 1 base at J; junction bases unmatched: 9. CDR3 amino acids: CASSFSSGGQGNTEAFF. The CDR3 region has the DNA TGTGCCAGCAGTTTCTCGTCAGGGGGACAGGGGAACACTGAAGCTTTCTTT.